What follows are 21 T cell receptor beta chains derived from one specimen sequenced in a study of STAT5B mutations in CD4+ large granular lymphocyte leukemia. Libraries were prepared by immunoSEQ multiplex PCR; TCRdb keeps only in-frame clonotypes and omits some of them. The sample holds about 40,000 clones; less than 85% are singletons and the top ten take less than 0.45%. The sample comprised CD4+ T cells from blood buffy coats. The receptors originated from a human donor in good health.

The rearrangement joins TRBV30 to TRBJ1-1, with 8 bases identical to TRBD1. Trimming removed 2 bases from V and 6 bases from J; junction bases left unmatched: 11. Germline lookup yields CDR1 GTSNPN and CDR2 SVGIG (reference sequence). CDR3 size: 15 residues. CDR3 in amino acids: CAWSLSLQGASEAFF. The CDR3 coding sequence is TGTGCCTGGAGTCTATCGCTGCAGGGGGCTTCTGAAGCTTTCTTT.

CDR3 in DNA: TGTGCCAGTAGTATTCAGCAGGGGGGATCCTACGAGCAGTACTTC. Translation gives CASSIQQGGSYEQYF. The chain couples TRBV19 to TRBJ2-7; possibly TRBD1 for D (7 bases). V gave up 3 bases and J gave up 1 base, with 13 bases separating them. The CDR3 is 15 residues long. CDR1 is LNHDA, CDR2 SQIVND, per germline (reference sequence).

This clone has only a few counts. CDR3 nucleotide sequence: TGTGCCGGTTTGGGGGACACTGAAGCTTTCTTT. Amino acids: CAGLGDTEAFF. The chain combines TRBV6-1 with TRBJ1-1, with D possibly matching TRBD1 (5 bases). The CDR3 is 11 residues long. V was shortened by 11 bases and J by 3 bases, with 10 bases between the two germline ends. The germline V gene has CDR1 MNHNS and CDR2 SASEGT.

This chain joins TRBV7-7 and TRBJ2-1, with D perhaps matching TRBD2 (6 bases). The CDR3 totals 14 residues. The germline V gene has CDR1 SSHAT and CDR2 FNYEAQ (reference sequence). V lost 5 bases and J 6 bases, leaving 14 bases between the germline ends. CDR3 sequence reads: CASSPTLASNEQFF. The CDR3 DNA reads TGTGCCAGCAGCCCGACACTAGCCTCCAATGAGCAGTTCTTC.

The rearrangement links TRBV5-1 to TRBJ2-5; 11 bases match TRBD1. Germline V lookup: CDR1 SGHRS, CDR2 YFSETQ. Losses at the gene ends were 0 bases for V and 6 bases for J; bases not matched to a gene: 7. The CDR3 runs to 16 residues. Here the CDR3 reads CASSLDAGTGGQTQYF. The CDR3 DNA is TGCGCCAGCAGCTTGGACGCGGGGACAGGGGGACAGACCCAGTACTTC. The full variable domain, its missing parts supplied by reference TRBV5-1 and TRBJ2-5, is KAGVTQTPRYLIKTRGQQVTLSCSPISGHRSVSWYQQTPGQGLQFLFEYFSETQRNKGNFPGRFSGRQFSNSRSEMNVSTLELGDSALYLCASSLDAGTGGQTQYFGPGTRLLVL.

The gene calls are TRBV7-2 and TRBJ1-5; perhaps TRBD1 as D (5 bases). Germline CDR1 is SGHTA and CDR2 is FQGNSA. Trimming shortened V by 5 bases and J by 7 bases, and 12 bases separated the two germline ends. There are 13 residues in the CDR3. The CDR3 sequence is CASSTQGDQPQHF. The CDR3 region has the DNA TGTGCCAGCAGCACCCAGGGTGACCAGCCCCAGCATTTT.

This clone came up once. This chain uses TRBV5-1 with TRBJ1-4; D gene unclear. Germline V gene lookup returns CDR1 SGHRS and CDR2 YFSETQ. Trimming removed 2 bases at V and 3 bases at J, with 5 bases between. The CDR3 contains 13 residues. CDR3 region: CASSFQPNEKLFF. CDR3 bases: TGCGCCAGCAGCTTCCAGCCTAATGAAAAACTGTTTTTT.

This clone has just one count. The V gene is TRBV6-6, the J gene TRBJ2-7; D is ambiguous. CDR1 is MNHNY and CDR2 is SVGAGI in the germline V gene (reference sequence). Trimming took off 0 bases at V and 2 bases at J, with 2 bases between the two ends. This CDR3 comprises 12 residues. The DNA for the CDR3 is TGTGCCAGCAGTTACTCGGCCTACGAGCAGTACTTC. Translation: CASSYSAYEQYF.

This clone was recorded once. The genes are TRBV6-5 and TRBJ1-2; a possible D gene is TRBD1 (5 bases). With 1 base removed from V and 6 bases from J, the gap between germline ends came to 15 bases. Looked up from germline, CDR1 is MNHEY and CDR2 is SVGAGI. This CDR3 region has 15 residues. The CDR3 loop reads CASSYWGMPFHGYTF. The CDR3 region has the DNA TGTGCCAGCAGTTACTGGGGGATGCCTTTCCATGGCTACACCTTC.

The chain has TRBV7-2 and TRBJ2-7; 13 bases are shared with TRBD2. Losses at the gene ends were 5 bases for V and 5 bases for J; bases not matched to a gene: 6. The germline V gene has CDR1 SGHTA and CDR2 FQGNSA. The length of the CDR3 is 15 residues. The CDR3, as DNA: TGTGCCAGCAGCCAAAGACTAGCGGGGGGCGACGAGCAGTACTTC. Translation gives CASSQRLAGGDEQYF.

The gene calls are TRBV19 and TRBJ1-1; D may be TRBD1 (5 bases). V lost 7 bases and J 3 bases, leaving 12 bases between the germline ends. Germline loops: CDR1 LNHDA, CDR2 SQIVND (reference sequence). The CDR3 runs 13 residues. CDR3 region: CASTHWDHTEAFF. For the CDR3, the DNA is TGTGCCAGTACCCACTGGGACCACACTGAAGCTTTCTTT.

The chain has TRBV6-1 and TRBJ2-7; a weak D match, TRBD1 (9 bases). The germline CDR1 and CDR2 sequences are MNHNS and SASEGT. This CDR3 is 18 amino acids long. Trimming took 4 bases from V and 0 from J, leaving 22 bases between them. The CDR3 sequence is CASSGPGRDRAISYEQYF. CDR3 DNA sequence: TGTGCCAGCAGTGGCCCCGGGAGGGACAGGGCTATCTCCTACGAGCAGTACTTC.

The chain is built from TRBV30 and TRBJ2-7; D unresolved. This CDR3 contains 14 residues. CDR1 and CDR2 from the germline V gene are GTSNPN and SVGIG (reference sequence). V shed 1 base and J shed 1 base, with 11 bases lying between them. CDR3 region: CAWSARPLSYEQYF. The CDR3 region has the DNA TGTGCCTGGAGTGCCCGGCCCTTATCCTACGAGCAGTACTTC. The complete variable domain, with remaining parts taken from reference TRBV30 and TRBJ2-7, reads SQTIHQWPATLVQPVGSPLSLECTVEGTSNPNLYWYRQAAGRGLQLLFYSVGIGQISSEVPQNLSASRPQDRQFILSSKKLLLSDSGFYLCAWSARPLSYEQYFGPGTRLTVT.

J is TRBJ1-5 and V is TRBV18; 9 bases line up with TRBD1. Trimming at V came to 3 bases and at J to 0 bases, leaving 3 bases not matched to a gene. This CDR3 spans 16 amino acids. Germline values: CDR1 KGHSH, CDR2 LQKENI. The CDR3 DNA reads TGTGCCAGCTCACCCGGACAGGGGAATAGCAATCAGCCCCAGCATTTT. Its translation is CASSPGQGNSNQPQHF.

Written as DNA, the CDR3 is TGTGCCAGCACCTTGGACAGGGGCAACACTGAAGCTTTCTTT. Translating it yields CASTLDRGNTEAFF. The chain combines TRBV6-5 with TRBJ1-1, with 9 bases identical to TRBD1. Trimming removed 7 bases from V and 2 bases from J; junction bases left unmatched: 5. In germline, CDR1 is MNHEY, CDR2 SVGAGI. The CDR3 is 14 residues long.

The genes are TRBV5-1 and TRBJ2-2, with 7 bases that match TRBD1. Trimming took 1 base from V and 5 from J; bases not matched to a gene: 8. The length of the CDR3 is 16 residues. Germline V CDR1 and CDR2: SGHRS, YFSETQ. CDR3 bases: TGCGCCAGCAGCTTGATTGTTGACAGGGTGACCGGGGAGCTGTTTTTT. Translation gives CASSLIVDRVTGELFF.

V is TRBV6-5 and J is TRBJ2-6; D gene ambiguous. CDR1 is MNHEY, CDR2 SVGAGI, per germline. CDR3 size: 15 residues. Trimming stripped 0 bases from V and 1 base from J, with 4 bases between. The CDR3 here is CASSYSGSGANVLTF. Here the CDR3 DNA reads TGTGCCAGCAGTTACTCGGGGTCTGGGGCCAACGTCCTGACTTTC.

V gene TRBV7-2 combines with J gene TRBJ2-5; D perhaps matches TRBD1 (6 bases). CDR3 length equals 13 residues. Germline CDR1 and CDR2: SGHTA and FQGNSA. V lost 4 bases to trimming and J lost 4 bases, with 10 bases between them. The CDR3 DNA reads as TGTGCCAGCAGCTCAAACAGGGTAGAGACCCAGTACTTC. Translation gives CASSSNRVETQYF.

V usage is TRBV5-1 and J usage is TRBJ2-7, with TRBD1 matching over 9 bases. Germline values: CDR1 SGHRS, CDR2 YFSETQ. This CDR3 has 15 residues. J lost 3 bases, V lost 4 bases, and 8 bases had no gene match. CDR3 amino acids: CASSGTGTGFYEQYF. CDR3 DNA sequence: TGCGCCAGCAGCGGAACCGGGACAGGGTTCTACGAGCAGTACTTC.

The chain has TRBV7-9 and TRBJ2-1; TRBD1 agrees at 10 bases. Germline V CDR1 and CDR2: SEHNR, FQNEAQ (reference sequence). The CDR3 spans 17 residues. V gave up 5 bases and J gave up 4 bases; unmatched junction bases: 11. The CDR3, as DNA: TGTGCCAGCAGCCCGACTCCGGGACAGGGGCAATACAATGAGCAGTTCTTC. Encoded protein: CASSPTPGQGQYNEQFF.

This clone has a single count. The CDR3 is CATSRDSRRAAFNSPLHF. In DNA form, the CDR3 reads TGTGCCACCAGCAGAGATTCACGGCGAGCCGCTTTTAATTCACCCCTCCACTTT. V usage is TRBV15 and J usage is TRBJ1-6; the D is unclear. The CDR3 loop spans 18 amino acids. V lost 0 bases and J lost 6, with 18 bases in between. Germline V gives CDR1 LNHNV, CDR2 YYDKDF (reference sequence).